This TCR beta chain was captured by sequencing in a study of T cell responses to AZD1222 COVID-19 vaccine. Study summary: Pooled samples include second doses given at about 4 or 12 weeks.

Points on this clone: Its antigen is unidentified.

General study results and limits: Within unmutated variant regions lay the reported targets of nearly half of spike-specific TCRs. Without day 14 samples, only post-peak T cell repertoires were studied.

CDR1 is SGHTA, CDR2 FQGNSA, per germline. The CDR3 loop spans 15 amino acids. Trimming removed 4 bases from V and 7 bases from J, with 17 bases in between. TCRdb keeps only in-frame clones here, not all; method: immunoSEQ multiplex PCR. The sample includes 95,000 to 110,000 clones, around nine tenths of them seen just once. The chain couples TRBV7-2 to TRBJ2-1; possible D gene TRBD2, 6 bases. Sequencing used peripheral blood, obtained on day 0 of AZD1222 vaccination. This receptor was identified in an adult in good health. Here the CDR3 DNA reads TGTGCCAGCAGCTCAAGGGACTCCTCGGAGAATGAGCAGTTCTTC. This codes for CASSSRDSSENEQFF.